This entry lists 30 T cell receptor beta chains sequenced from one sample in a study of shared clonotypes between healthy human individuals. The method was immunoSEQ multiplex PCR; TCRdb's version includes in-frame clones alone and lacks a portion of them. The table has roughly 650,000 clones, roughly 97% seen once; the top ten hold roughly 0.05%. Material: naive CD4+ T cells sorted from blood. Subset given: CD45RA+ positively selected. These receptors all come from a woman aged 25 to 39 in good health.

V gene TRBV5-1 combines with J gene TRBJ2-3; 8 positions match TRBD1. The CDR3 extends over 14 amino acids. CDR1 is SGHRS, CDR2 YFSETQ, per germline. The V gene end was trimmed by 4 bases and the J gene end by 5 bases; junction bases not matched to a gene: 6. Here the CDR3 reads CASSAPDREDTQYF. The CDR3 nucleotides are TGCGCCAGCAGCGCCCCGGACAGGGAAGATACGCAGTATTTT.

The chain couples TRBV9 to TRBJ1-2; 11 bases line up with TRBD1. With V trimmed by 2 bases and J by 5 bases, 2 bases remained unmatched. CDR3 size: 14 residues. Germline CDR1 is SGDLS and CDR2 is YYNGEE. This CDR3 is CASSVGTGGYGYTF. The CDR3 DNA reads TGTGCCAGCAGCGTGGGGACAGGGGGATATGGCTACACCTTC.

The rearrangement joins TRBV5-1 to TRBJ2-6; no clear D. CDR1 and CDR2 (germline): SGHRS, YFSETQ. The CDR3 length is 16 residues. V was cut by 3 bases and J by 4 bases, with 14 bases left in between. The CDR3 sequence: CASSSQMIAGANVLTF. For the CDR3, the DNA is TGCGCCAGCAGCTCGCAAATGATCGCCGGGGCCAACGTCCTGACTTTC.

The CDR3, as DNA: TGCGCCAGCAGCCCCCCGGCGTCTACGCAGTATTTT. This sequence encodes CASSPPASTQYF. The J gene is TRBJ2-3, the V gene TRBV4-1; no reliable D call. V was trimmed by 4 bases and J by 8 bases, leaving 10 bases between them. Germline V gene lookup returns CDR1 MGHRA and CDR2 YSYEKL. This CDR3 region has 12 residues.

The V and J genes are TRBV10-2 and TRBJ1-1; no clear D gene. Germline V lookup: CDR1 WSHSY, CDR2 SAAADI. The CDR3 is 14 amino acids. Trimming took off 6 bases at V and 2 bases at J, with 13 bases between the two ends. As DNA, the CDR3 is TGCGCCAGCAGAGTACAAAGAATTAACACTGAAGCTTTCTTT. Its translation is CASRVQRINTEAFF.

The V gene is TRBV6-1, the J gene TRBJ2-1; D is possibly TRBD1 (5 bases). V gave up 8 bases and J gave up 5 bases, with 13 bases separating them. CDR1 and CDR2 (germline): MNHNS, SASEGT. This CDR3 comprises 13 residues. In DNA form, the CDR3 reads TGTGCCAGCGTCCAGGGTACTGACAATGAGCAGTTCTTC. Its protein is CASVQGTDNEQFF.

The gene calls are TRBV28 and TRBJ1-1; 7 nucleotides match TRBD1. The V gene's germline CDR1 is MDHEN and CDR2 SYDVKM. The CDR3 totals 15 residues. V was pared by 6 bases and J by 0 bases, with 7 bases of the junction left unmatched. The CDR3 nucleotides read TGTGCCAGCAGCTCCGGACAGGACATGAACACTGAAGCTTTCTTT. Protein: CASSSGQDMNTEAFF. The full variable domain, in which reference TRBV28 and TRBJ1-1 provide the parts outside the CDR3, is DVKVTQSSRYLVKRTGEKVFLECVQDMDHENMFWYRQDPGLGLRLIYFSYDVKMKEKGDIPEGYSVSREKKERFSLILESASTNQTSMYLCASSSGQDMNTEAFFGQGTRLTVV.

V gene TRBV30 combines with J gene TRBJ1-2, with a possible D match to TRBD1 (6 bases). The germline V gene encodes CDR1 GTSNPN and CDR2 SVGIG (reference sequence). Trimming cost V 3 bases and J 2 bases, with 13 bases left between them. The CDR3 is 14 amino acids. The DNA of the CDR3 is TGTGCCTGGAGACGACAGGTCGGAAACTATGGCTACACCTTC. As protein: CAWRRQVGNYGYTF.

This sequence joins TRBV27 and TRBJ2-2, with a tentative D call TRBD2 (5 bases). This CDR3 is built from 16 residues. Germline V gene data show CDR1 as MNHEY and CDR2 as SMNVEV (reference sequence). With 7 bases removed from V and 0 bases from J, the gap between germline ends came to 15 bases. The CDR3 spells CASKPKRASNTGELFF. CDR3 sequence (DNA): TGTGCCAGCAAACCCAAGAGGGCTTCGAACACCGGGGAGCTGTTTTTT.

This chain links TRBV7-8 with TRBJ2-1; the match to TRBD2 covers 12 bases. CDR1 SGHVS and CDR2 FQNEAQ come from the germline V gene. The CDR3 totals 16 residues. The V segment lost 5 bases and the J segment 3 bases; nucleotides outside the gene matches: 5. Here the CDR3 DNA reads TGTGCCAGCAGCCCACTAGCGGGAGGAAACTACAATGAGCAGTTCTTC. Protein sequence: CASSPLAGGNYNEQFF.

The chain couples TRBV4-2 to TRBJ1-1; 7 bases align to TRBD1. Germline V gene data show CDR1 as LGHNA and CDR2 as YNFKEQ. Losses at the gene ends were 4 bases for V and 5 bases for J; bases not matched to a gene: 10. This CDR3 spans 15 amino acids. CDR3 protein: CASSRYQGEETEAFF. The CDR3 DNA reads TGTGCCAGCAGCCGATACCAGGGGGAGGAAACTGAAGCTTTCTTT.

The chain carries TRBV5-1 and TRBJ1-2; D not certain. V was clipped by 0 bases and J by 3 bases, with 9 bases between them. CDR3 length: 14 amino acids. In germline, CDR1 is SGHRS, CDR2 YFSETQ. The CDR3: CASSLVSDHYGYTF. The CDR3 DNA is TGCGCCAGCAGCTTGGTTTCTGATCACTATGGCTACACCTTC.

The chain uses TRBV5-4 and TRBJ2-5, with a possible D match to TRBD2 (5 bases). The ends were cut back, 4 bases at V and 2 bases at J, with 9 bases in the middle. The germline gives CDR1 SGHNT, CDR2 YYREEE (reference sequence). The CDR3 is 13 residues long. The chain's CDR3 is CASSVPGQETQYF. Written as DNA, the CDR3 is TGTGCCAGCAGCGTTCCGGGGCAAGAGACCCAGTACTTC. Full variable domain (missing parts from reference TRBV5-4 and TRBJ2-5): ETGVTQSPTHLIKTRGQQVTLRCSSQSGHNTVSWYQQALGQGPQFIFQYYREEENGRGNFPPRFSGLQFPNYSSELNVNALELDDSALYLCASSVPGQETQYFGPGTRLLVL.

CDR3 sequence reads: CASSVTGPAQHF. CDR3 nucleotide sequence: TGTGCCAGTAGTGTGACGGGTCCGGCCCAGCATTTT. The genes are TRBV19 and TRBJ1-5; D remains ambiguous. Trimming removed 5 bases at V and 11 bases at J, with 13 bases between. The CDR3 spans 12 residues. Germline CDR1 is LNHDA and CDR2 is SQIVND (reference sequence). Variable domain in full (rest from reference TRBV19 and TRBJ1-5): DGGITQSPKYLFRKEGQNVTLSCEQNLNHDAMYWYRQDPGQGLRLIYYSQIVNDFQKGDIAEGYSVSREKKESFPLTVTSAQKNPTAFYLCASSVTGPAQHFGDGTRLSIL.

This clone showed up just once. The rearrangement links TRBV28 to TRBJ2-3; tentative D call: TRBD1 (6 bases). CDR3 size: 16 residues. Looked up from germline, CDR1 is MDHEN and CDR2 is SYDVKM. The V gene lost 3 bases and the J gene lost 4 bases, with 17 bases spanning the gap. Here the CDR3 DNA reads TGTGCCAGCAGTTTCCCCACAGGGTTTTCTCCAGATACGCAGTATTTT. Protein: CASSFPTGFSPDTQYF.

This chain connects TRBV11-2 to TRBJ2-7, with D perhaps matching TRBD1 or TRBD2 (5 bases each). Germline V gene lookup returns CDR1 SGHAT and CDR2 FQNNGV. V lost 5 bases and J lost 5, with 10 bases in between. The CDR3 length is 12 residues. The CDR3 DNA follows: TGTGCCAGCAGCCCCCCGGGGCACGAGCAGTACTTC. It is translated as CASSPPGHEQYF.

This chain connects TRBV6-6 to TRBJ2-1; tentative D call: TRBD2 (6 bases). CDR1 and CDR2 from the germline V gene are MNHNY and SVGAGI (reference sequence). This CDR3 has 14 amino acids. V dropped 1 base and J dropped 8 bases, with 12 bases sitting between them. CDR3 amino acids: CASSYWGVSDEQFF. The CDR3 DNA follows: TGTGCCAGCAGTTACTGGGGGGTTTCGGATGAGCAGTTCTTC.

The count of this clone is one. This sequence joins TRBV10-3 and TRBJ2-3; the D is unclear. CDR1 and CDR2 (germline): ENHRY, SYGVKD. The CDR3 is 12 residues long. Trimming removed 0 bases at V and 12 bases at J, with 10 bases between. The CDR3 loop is CAISESVRDQYF. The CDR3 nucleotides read TGTGCCATCAGTGAGTCGGTTAGGGATCAGTATTTT.

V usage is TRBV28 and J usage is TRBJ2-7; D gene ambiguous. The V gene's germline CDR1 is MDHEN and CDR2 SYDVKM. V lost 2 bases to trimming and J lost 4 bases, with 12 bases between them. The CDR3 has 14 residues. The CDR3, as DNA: TGTGCCAGCAGTTTAGCGGAGCCAGTTTACGAGCAGTACTTC. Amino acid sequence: CASSLAEPVYEQYF.

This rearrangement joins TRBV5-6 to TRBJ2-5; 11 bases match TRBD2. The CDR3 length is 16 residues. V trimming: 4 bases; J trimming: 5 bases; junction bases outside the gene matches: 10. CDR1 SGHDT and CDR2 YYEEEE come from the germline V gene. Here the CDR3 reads CASSPLAGGPWETQYF. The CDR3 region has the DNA TGTGCCAGCAGCCCCTTAGCGGGAGGGCCCTGGGAGACCCAGTACTTC.

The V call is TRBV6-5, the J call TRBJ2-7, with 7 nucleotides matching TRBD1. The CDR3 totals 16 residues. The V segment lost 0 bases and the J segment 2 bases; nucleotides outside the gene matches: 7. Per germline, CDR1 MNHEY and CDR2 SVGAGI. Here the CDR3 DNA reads TGTGCCAGCAGTTACTCCCGGGACAGACAAACCTACGAGCAGTACTTC. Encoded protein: CASSYSRDRQTYEQYF.

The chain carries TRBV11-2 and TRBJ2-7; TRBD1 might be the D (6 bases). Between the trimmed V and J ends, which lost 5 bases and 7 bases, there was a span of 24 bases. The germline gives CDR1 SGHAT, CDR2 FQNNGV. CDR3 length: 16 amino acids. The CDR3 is CASSRTDRRTRGEQYF. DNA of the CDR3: TGTGCCAGCAGCAGAACTGACAGGCGGACCCGGGGAGAGCAGTACTTC.

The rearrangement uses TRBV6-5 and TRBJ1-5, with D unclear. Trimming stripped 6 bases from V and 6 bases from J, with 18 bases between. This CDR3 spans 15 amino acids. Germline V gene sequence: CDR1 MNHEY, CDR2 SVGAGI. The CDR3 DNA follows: TGTGCCAGCAGAAATCACCGAAATGGCGGTCAGCCCCAGCATTTT. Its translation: CASRNHRNGGQPQHF.

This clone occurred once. CDR3 DNA: TGTGCCAGCAGTTGGGGGGGAGGAAACACCATATATTTT. The encoded protein is CASSWGGGNTIYF. The chain combines TRBV28 with TRBJ1-3; possibly TRBD1 for D (5 bases). The CDR3 extends over 13 amino acids. Between the trimmed V and J ends, which lost 4 bases and 4 bases, there was a span of 8 bases. In germline, CDR1 is MDHEN, CDR2 SYDVKM.

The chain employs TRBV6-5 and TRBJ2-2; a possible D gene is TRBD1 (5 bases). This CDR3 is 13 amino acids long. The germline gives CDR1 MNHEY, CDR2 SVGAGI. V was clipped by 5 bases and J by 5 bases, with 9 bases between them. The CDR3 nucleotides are TGTGCCAGCAGTCTACAGGAGACCGGGGAGCTGTTTTTT. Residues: CASSLQETGELFF.

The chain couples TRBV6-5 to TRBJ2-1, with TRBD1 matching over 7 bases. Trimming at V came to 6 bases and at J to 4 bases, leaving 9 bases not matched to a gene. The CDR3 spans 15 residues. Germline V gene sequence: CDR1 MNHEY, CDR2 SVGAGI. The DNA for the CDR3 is TGTGCCAGCAGACCAAGACAGGGAAGATACAATGAGCAGTTCTTC. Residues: CASRPRQGRYNEQFF.

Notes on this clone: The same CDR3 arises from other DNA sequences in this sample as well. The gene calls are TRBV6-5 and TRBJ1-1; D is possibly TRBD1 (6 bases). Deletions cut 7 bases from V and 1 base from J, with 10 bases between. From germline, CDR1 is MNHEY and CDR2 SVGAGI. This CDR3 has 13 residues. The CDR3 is CASTRGRNTEAFF. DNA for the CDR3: TGTGCCAGCACCAGGGGAAGGAACACTGAAGCTTTCTTT.

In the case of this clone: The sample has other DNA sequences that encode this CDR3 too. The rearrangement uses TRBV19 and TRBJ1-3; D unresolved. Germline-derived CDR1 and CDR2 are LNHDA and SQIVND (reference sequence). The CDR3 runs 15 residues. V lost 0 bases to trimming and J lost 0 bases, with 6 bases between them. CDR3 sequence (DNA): TGTGCCAGTAGTATAGATCGGAGCTCTGGAAACACCATATATTTT. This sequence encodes CASSIDRSSGNTIYF.

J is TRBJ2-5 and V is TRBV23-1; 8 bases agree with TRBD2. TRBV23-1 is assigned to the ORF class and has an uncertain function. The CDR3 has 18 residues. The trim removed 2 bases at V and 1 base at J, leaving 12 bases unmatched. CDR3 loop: CASSQIPDPGGIQETQYF. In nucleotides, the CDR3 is TGCGCCAGCAGTCAAATCCCCGATCCGGGAGGGATCCAAGAGACCCAGTACTTC.

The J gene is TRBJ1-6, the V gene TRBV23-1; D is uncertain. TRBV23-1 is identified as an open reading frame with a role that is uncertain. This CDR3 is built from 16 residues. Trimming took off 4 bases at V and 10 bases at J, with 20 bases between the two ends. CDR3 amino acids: CASSRPMDGERSPLHF. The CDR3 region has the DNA TGCGCCAGCAGTCGACCCATGGACGGGGAGCGATCACCCCTCCACTTT.